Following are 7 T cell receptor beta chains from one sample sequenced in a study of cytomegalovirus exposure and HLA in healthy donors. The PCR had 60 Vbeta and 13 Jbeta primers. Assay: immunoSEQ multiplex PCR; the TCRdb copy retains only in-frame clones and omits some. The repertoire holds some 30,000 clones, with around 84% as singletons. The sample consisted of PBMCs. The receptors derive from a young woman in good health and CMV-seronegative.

CDR3 residues: CATSRDSGRFGAFF. The CDR3 coding sequence is TGTGCCACCAGCAGAGATAGCGGACGGTTTGGAGCTTTCTTT. This rearrangement joins TRBV15 to TRBJ1-1; D gene uncertain. The CDR3 is 14 residues long. The germline V and J ends were trimmed by 0 bases and 10 bases, with 15 bases remaining between them. CDR1 LNHNV and CDR2 YYDKDF come from the germline V gene (reference sequence).

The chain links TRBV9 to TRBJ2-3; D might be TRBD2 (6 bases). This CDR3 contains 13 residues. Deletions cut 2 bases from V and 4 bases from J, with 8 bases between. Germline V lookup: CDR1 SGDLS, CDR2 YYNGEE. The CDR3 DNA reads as TGTGCCAGCAGCGTCCCGGGGGCAGATACGCAGTATTTT. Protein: CASSVPGADTQYF.

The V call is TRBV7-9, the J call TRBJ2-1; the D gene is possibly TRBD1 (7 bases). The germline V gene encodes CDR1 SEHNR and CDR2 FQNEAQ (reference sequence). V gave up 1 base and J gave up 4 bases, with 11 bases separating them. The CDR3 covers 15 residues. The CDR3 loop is CASSLVSGGYNEQFF. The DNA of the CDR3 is TGTGCCAGCAGCTTAGTGTCAGGGGGGTACAATGAGCAGTTCTTC.

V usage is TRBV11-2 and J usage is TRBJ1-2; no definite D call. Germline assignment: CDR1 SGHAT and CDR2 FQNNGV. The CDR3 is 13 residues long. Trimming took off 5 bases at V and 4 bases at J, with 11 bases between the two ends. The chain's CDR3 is CASSLGTVYGYTF. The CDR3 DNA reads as TGTGCCAGCAGCCTTGGAACAGTCTATGGCTACACCTTC. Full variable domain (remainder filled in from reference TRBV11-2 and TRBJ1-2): EAGVAQSPRYKIIEKRQSVAFWCNPISGHATLYWYQQILGQGPKLLIQFQNNGVVDDSQLPKDRFSAERLKGVDSTLKIQPAKLEDSAVYLCASSLGTVYGYTFGSGTRLTVV.

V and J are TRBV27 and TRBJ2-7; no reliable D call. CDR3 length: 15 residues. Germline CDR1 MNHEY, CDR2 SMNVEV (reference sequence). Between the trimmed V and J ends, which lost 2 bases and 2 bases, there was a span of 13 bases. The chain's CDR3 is CASSLGGSAPYEQYF. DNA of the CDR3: TGTGCCAGCAGTTTAGGTGGCTCTGCCCCCTACGAGCAGTACTTC.

The CDR3 loop is CASSLTREVSYEQYF. DNA of the CDR3: TGTGCCAGCAGCTTAACTAGAGAGGTCTCCTACGAGCAGTACTTC. The V and J genes are TRBV7-2 and TRBJ2-7; maybe TRBD2 (5 bases). V gave up 2 bases and J gave up 0 bases, with 11 bases separating them. The CDR3 loop spans 15 amino acids. Germline V CDR1 and CDR2: SGHTA, FQGNSA.

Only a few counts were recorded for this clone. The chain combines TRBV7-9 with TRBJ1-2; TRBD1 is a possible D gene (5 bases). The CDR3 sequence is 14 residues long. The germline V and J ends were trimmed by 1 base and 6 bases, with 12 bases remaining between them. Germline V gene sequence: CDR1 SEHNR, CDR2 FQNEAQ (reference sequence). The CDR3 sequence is CASSLGLGLDGYTF. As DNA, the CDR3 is TGTGCCAGCAGCTTAGGCCTGGGACTAGATGGCTACACCTTC. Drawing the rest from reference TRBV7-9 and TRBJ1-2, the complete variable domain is DTGVSQNPRHKITKRGQNVTFRCDPISEHNRLYWYRQTLGQGPEFLTYFQNEAQLEKSRLLSDRFSAERPKGSFSTLEIQRTEQGDSAMYLCASSLGLGLDGYTFGSGTRLTVV.